Many counts were recorded for the clone carrying this T cell receptor beta chain. No antigen is known for it. RNA transcripts were the template for amplifying TCR beta CDR3 regions. When the TCR CDR3 underwent first-round RT-PCR, the HTBI primer set was used. TCRdb recomputed calls from the multiplex PCR reads with MiXCR, one row per CDR3 protein. The table records a few hundred thousand distinct CDR3 sequences, roughly 13% of them present only once. The CDR3 has 15 amino acids. Trimming removed 2 bases from V and 2 bases from J, with 11 bases in between. Germline V gene sequence: CDR1 MNHNS, CDR2 SASEGT. Fresh peripheral blood, roughly 9.6 ml, was the source of the PBMCs. The data were obtained in a study of T cells in Graves' hyperthyroidism and ophthalmopathy. Study-wide background: Peripheral blood was obtained at initial diagnosis, preceding any treatment. Findings and caveats of the study: In simple terms, a model built on 13 V-J features told ophthalmopathy apart from stable hyperthyroidism. The majority of expanded thyroid clonotypes above 0.001 also appeared in blood.

V and J are TRBV6-1 and TRBJ2-3; the D gene is possibly TRBD1 (6 bases). The sample taken for sequencing was blood. The clonotype comes from a woman aged 40 to 50 with Graves' ophthalmopathy. The chain's CDR3 is CASSEMGHPTDTQYF. The CDR3 DNA is TGTGCCAGCAGTGAAATGGGACATCCCACAGATACGCAGTATTTT.